The clone carrying this T cell receptor (beta chain) was recorded at least ten times. Its antigen is as yet unknown. Each TCR transcript was tagged with a 10-nucleotide random UMI during 5'RACE. TCRdb re-analysed the 5' RACE reads in MiXCR, keeping a single row per CDR3 protein. The table lists about 37,000 distinct CDR3 sequences, around 10% of them singletons. These data belong to a study of neurological immune-mediated disorders. Study-level results: Subjects shared no identical expanded-clone CDR3 amino acid sequences, suggesting private TCR-beta repertoires in all groups.

Sorted libraries came from roughly 1 million CD4+ or CD8+ T cells. The trim removed 5 bases at V and 2 bases at J, leaving 7 bases unmatched. The CDR3 totals 15 residues. CDR1 and CDR2 from the germline V gene are SGHTA and FQGNSA. This TCR was sampled from a woman in her thirties with HTLV-1-associated myelopathy (HAM/TSP). The sequenced sample was CD4+ T cells from blood. This chain joins TRBV7-2 and TRBJ1-2, with 8 bases identical to TRBD1. CDR3 amino acids: CASSRGRGLNYGYTF. The DNA for the CDR3 is TGTGCCAGCAGCCGGGGCAGGGGGCTAAACTATGGCTACACCTTC.